The 18 T cell receptor beta chains below all came from one sample that was sequenced in a study of blood T cell repertoires in COVID-19. The repertoire was sequenced with immunoSEQ multiplex PCR; TCRdb's copy has only in-frame clones and lacks some. The sample holds fewer than 85,000 clones, about four fifths seen once. The sample taken for sequencing was peripheral blood. These receptors were collected from a human donor in a cohort sampled during active COVID-19.

This clone was observed a single time. The chain couples TRBV2 to TRBJ1-5; D is uncertain. The CDR3 length is 12 residues. CDR1 and CDR2 from the germline V gene are SNHLY and FYNNEI. V lost 3 bases to trimming and J lost 10 bases, with 10 bases between them. The CDR3 DNA is TGTGCCAGCAGTGACGCGGGAATACCCCAGCATTTT. Protein sequence: CASSDAGIPQHF.

This clone was found once. The gene calls are TRBV12-5 and TRBJ1-4; 9 positions agree with TRBD1. Germline trimming cut 6 bases from V and 5 bases from J; bases unmatched to any gene: 4. In germline, CDR1 is LGHNT, CDR2 FRNRAP. This CDR3 region has 14 residues. CDR3 region: CASGFGQGNEKLFF. CDR3 DNA: TGTGCTAGTGGCTTCGGACAGGGGAATGAAAAACTGTTTTTT.

This rearrangement joins TRBV3-1 (or the pseudogene TRBV3-2) to TRBJ1-2; 7 bases line up with TRBD1. The V gene end was trimmed by 1 base and the J gene end by 0 bases; junction bases not matched to a gene: 8. Looked up from germline, CDR1 is LGHDT and CDR2 is YNNKEL (reference sequence). CDR3 length: 17 amino acids. The CDR3 bases are TGTGCCAGCAGCCAAGTCGGCAGGGGGACGGCTAACTATGGCTACACCTTC. Translation gives CASSQVGRGTANYGYTF.

This sequence joins TRBV5-8 and TRBJ1-2, with 7 bases fitting TRBD1. Germline CDR1 SGHTS, CDR2 YDEGEE. The CDR3 covers 13 residues. Losses at the gene ends were 3 bases for V and 5 bases for J; bases not matched to a gene: 4. The CDR3 DNA is TGTGCCAGCAGCTATGGGACAGTATATGGCTACACCTTC. It translates to CASSYGTVYGYTF.

This rearrangement joins TRBV2 to TRBJ2-3, with 9 bases identical to TRBD2. Germline values: CDR1 SNHLY, CDR2 FYNNEI. The junction had 7 bases not matched to a gene; V was cut back by 5 bases and J by 4 bases. The CDR3 covers 15 residues. CDR3 DNA: TGTGCCAGCAGTAGAGAGCGGGGGGCCTCAGATACGCAGTATTTT. It codes for CASSRERGASDTQYF.

The chain uses TRBV3-1 (or the pseudogene TRBV3-2) and TRBJ2-5; the D gene is possibly TRBD2 (6 bases). Per germline, CDR1 LGHDT and CDR2 YNNKEL (reference sequence). This CDR3 contains 13 residues. V lost 7 bases to trimming and J lost 5 bases, with 14 bases between them. CDR3 sequence reads: CASKVRAGETQYF. The CDR3 DNA follows: TGTGCCAGCAAGGTCCGGGCGGGGGAGACCCAGTACTTC.

The V gene is TRBV4-1, the J gene TRBJ1-6; D is possibly TRBD1 (6 bases). This CDR3 region has 16 residues. Germline V gene sequence: CDR1 MGHRA, CDR2 YSYEKL. The V gene lost 5 bases and the J gene lost 5 bases, with 16 bases spanning the gap. CDR3 sequence: CASSYTWTENNSPLHF. In nucleotides, the CDR3 is TGCGCCAGCAGCTACACGTGGACAGAAAATAATTCACCCCTCCACTTT.

V is TRBV7-9 and J is TRBJ1-1; TRBD1 might be the D (5 bases). Trimming cost V 8 bases and J 2 bases, with 9 bases left between them. The CDR3 has 12 amino acids. Germline V gene data show CDR1 as SEHNR and CDR2 as FQNEAQ (reference sequence). CDR3 amino acids: CASHDSNTEAFF. Here the CDR3 DNA reads TGTGCCAGCCACGACAGCAACACTGAAGCTTTCTTT.

The chain couples TRBV5-1 to TRBJ2-1; 8 bases align to TRBD1. CDR1 is SGHRS and CDR2 is YFSETQ in the germline V gene. After removal of 1 base from V and 1 base from J, the junction contained 7 bases not matched to a gene. This CDR3 has 17 residues. The CDR3 loop reads CASSLTQGAFSYNEQFF. In nucleotides, the CDR3 is TGCGCCAGCAGCTTGACGCAGGGGGCGTTTTCCTACAATGAGCAGTTCTTC.

The genes are TRBV5-1 and TRBJ2-3, with D tentatively TRBD1 (6 bases). V lost 5 bases and J 6 bases, leaving 16 bases between the germline ends. This CDR3 comprises 14 residues. Germline V gene data show CDR1 as SGHRS and CDR2 as YFSETQ. Here the CDR3 reads CASSSTGLGDTQYF. In DNA form, the CDR3 reads TGCGCCAGCAGTTCAACAGGGCTGGGGGATACGCAGTATTTT.

CDR3 nucleotides: TGTGCCAGCAGCCAAGATCTTTTCAGAAATAATGAAAAACTGTTTTTT. Residues: CASSQDLFRNNEKLFF. The V gene is TRBV14, the J gene TRBJ1-4; D remains unclear. The V and J ends lost 0 bases and 4 bases respectively, with 12 bases between them. The CDR3 has 16 residues. From germline, CDR1 is SGHDN and CDR2 FVKESK.

This clone was seen a few times. The V and J genes are TRBV27 and TRBJ1-6; tentatively, D is TRBD1 (6 bases). The germline V and J ends were trimmed by 0 bases and 9 bases, with 12 bases remaining between them. CDR1 and CDR2 from the germline V gene are MNHEY and SMNVEV (reference sequence). The CDR3 is 15 amino acids. In nucleotides, the CDR3 is TGTGCCAGCAGTTTATCGGCAGGGGTAACTTCACCCCTCCACTTT. This sequence encodes CASSLSAGVTSPLHF.

This rearrangement joins TRBV25-1 to TRBJ2-4; 8 bases are a match to TRBD2. The V gene end was trimmed by 4 bases and the J gene end by 9 bases; junction bases not matched to a gene: 11. Germline V gene lookup returns CDR1 MGHDK and CDR2 SYGVNS. The CDR3 extends over 15 amino acids. CDR3 nucleotides: TGTGCCAGCAGTGTGGCCGGGGGGGCAAAAGGCATTCAGTACTTC. Translating it yields CASSVAGGAKGIQYF. The full variable domain, completed using reference TRBV25-1 and TRBJ2-4, is EADIYQTPRYLVIGTGKKITLECSQTMGHDKMYWYQQDPGMELHLIHYSYGVNSTEKGDLSSESTVSRIRTEHFPLTLESARPSHTSQYLCASSVAGGAKGIQYFGAGTRLSVL.

V gene TRBV7-2 combines with J gene TRBJ2-2; the D gene is possibly TRBD2 (7 bases). The CDR3 contains 17 residues. V was trimmed by 6 bases and J by 0 bases, leaving 17 bases between them. The germline gives CDR1 SGHTA, CDR2 FQGNSA. CDR3 residues: CASRIGGAGANTGELFF. In nucleotides, the CDR3 is TGTGCCAGCAGGATTGGGGGGGCAGGGGCGAACACCGGGGAGCTGTTTTTT. Supplemented by reference TRBV7-2 and TRBJ2-2, the full variable domain reads GAGVSQSPSNKVTEKGKDVELRCDPISGHTALYWYRQSLGQGLEFLIYFQGNSAPDKSGLPSDRFSAERTGGSVSTLTIQRTQQEDSAVYLCASRIGGAGANTGELFFGEGSRLTVL.

The V and J genes are TRBV7-2 and TRBJ1-1; 7 bases match TRBD1. The CDR3 sequence is 13 residues long. J gave up 4 bases and V 5 bases, and 4 bases lay outside the gene matches. CDR1 SGHTA and CDR2 FQGNSA come from the germline V gene. The CDR3, as DNA: TGTGCCAGCAGCGACAGGGTGGGCACTGAAGCTTTCTTT. Protein product: CASSDRVGTEAFF.

The V and J genes are TRBV5-1 and TRBJ2-3; 13 bases agree with TRBD2. From germline, CDR1 is SGHRS and CDR2 YFSETQ. This CDR3 is 15 amino acids long. Unmatched junction bases numbered 3, after V lost 4 bases and J lost 4 bases. CDR3 region: CASSTSGGASDTQYF. CDR3 bases: TGCGCCAGCAGCACTAGCGGGGGGGCTTCAGATACGCAGTATTTT.

The chain is built from TRBV2 and TRBJ1-2; the match to TRBD1 covers 9 bases. Germline-derived CDR1 and CDR2 are SNHLY and FYNNEI. With 7 bases clipped from V and 6 bases from J, the junction kept 6 bases outside the gene matches. This CDR3 is built from 13 residues. The CDR3 nucleotides are TGTGCCAGCAACCGGGACAGGGCGAATGGCTACACCTTC. This translates into CASNRDRANGYTF. The variable domain in full, completed from reference TRBV2 and TRBJ1-2, reads EPEVTQTPSHQVTQMGQEVILRCVPISNHLYFYWYRQILGQKVEFLVSFYNNEISEKSEIFDDQFSVERPDGSNFTLKIRSTKLEDSAMYFCASNRDRANGYTFGSGTRLTVV.

This rearrangement joins TRBV5-1 to TRBJ2-3; D possibly corresponds to TRBD2 (5 bases). Germline V gene data show CDR1 as SGHRS and CDR2 as YFSETQ. V was clipped by 10 bases and J by 0 bases, with 12 bases between them. The CDR3 loop spans 13 amino acids. The CDR3 here is CAGSRDSTDTQYF. The DNA of the CDR3 is TGCGCCGGGAGTAGGGATAGCACAGATACGCAGTATTTT.